The clone carrying this T cell receptor (beta chain) was detected a few times. Produced via immunoSEQ multiplex PCR; TCRdb's table is partial and in-frame only. The sample yields a few hundred thousand clones, under 85% seen once. These data come from a study of blood T cell repertoires in COVID-19. The CDR3 runs 15 residues. The V end was cut by 3 bases, the J end by 0 bases, with 9 bases between. Germline V gives CDR1 SEHNR, CDR2 FQNEAQ (reference sequence). The sample consisted of PBMCs or T cells enriched from blood (not recorded which). This rearrangement joins TRBV7-9 to TRBJ1-5, with D perhaps TRBD1 (5 bases). The receptor comes from a woman aged 45-59 years who had recovered from COVID-19. The CDR3 nucleotides are TGTGCCAGCAGCTTGGGGGGACCTAGCAATCAGCCCCAGCATTTT. Protein: CASSLGGPSNQPQHF.